A single sample is the source of the 19 T cell receptor beta chains below, sequenced in a study of blood T cell repertoires in COVID-19. Repertoires were generated with immunoSEQ multiplex PCR, while TCRdb's copy carries only in-frame clones and drops some. The sample lists some 210,000 clones, 80% occurring once. The sample taken for sequencing was PBMCs or T cells enriched from blood (not recorded which). These receptors were collected from a man in his thirties or forties with acute COVID-19.

The chain couples TRBV3-1 (or the pseudogene TRBV3-2) to TRBJ1-2; 10 bases are shared with TRBD1. Germline lookup yields CDR1 LGHDT and CDR2 YNNKEL (reference sequence). The CDR3 sequence is 18 residues long. The V gene end was trimmed by 4 bases and the J gene end by 0 bases; junction bases not matched to a gene: 11. Here the CDR3 DNA reads TGTGCCAGCAGCCCTCGAGGACAGGGGGTTAGATCTAACTATGGCTACACCTTC. Its translation: CASSPRGQGVRSNYGYTF.

The chain is built from TRBV29-1 and TRBJ2-3; maybe TRBD2 (5 bases). V was pared by 4 bases and J by 1 base, with 6 bases between. The CDR3 runs to 12 residues. CDR1 and CDR2 from the germline V gene are SQVTM and ANQGSEA. The CDR3 region is CSVVRGTDTQYF. For the CDR3, the DNA is TGCAGCGTTGTGCGGGGCACAGATACGCAGTATTTT.

The rearrangement links TRBV30 to TRBJ1-4; D remains ambiguous. Germline-derived CDR1 and CDR2 are GTSNPN and SVGIG (reference sequence). Trimming stripped 2 bases from V and 0 bases from J, with 10 bases between. The CDR3 covers 15 residues. The CDR3 sequence: CAWSRSGSTNEKLFF. CDR3 bases: TGTGCCTGGAGTCGAAGCGGATCAACTAATGAAAAACTGTTTTTT. The variable domain in full, with the rest retrieved from reference TRBV30 and TRBJ1-4, is SQTIHQWPATLVQPVGSPLSLECTVEGTSNPNLYWYRQAAGRGLQLLFYSVGIGQISSEVPQNLSASRPQDRQFILSSKKLLLSDSGFYLCAWSRSGSTNEKLFFGSGTQLSVL.

J is TRBJ1-2 and V is TRBV27, with TRBD1 matching 7 bases. This CDR3 has 15 amino acids. Trimming removed 5 bases from V and 7 bases from J; junction bases left unmatched: 13. The germline V gene has CDR1 MNHEY and CDR2 SMNVEV (reference sequence). The CDR3: CASSPRQGGTRGYTF. Written as DNA, the CDR3 is TGTGCCAGCAGTCCCCGACAGGGAGGTACGCGTGGCTACACCTTC.

This chain connects TRBV6-4 to TRBJ2-1; 10 positions agree with TRBD2. CDR3 length: 18 amino acids. J was trimmed by 2 bases and V by 5 bases; bases with no gene match: 12. Germline CDR1 and CDR2: MRHNA and SNTAGT. For the CDR3, the DNA is TGTGCCAGCAGTAGAAGCGGGGGGGCGGTAGTAACCTACAATGAGCAGTTCTTC. It yields the protein CASSRSGGAVVTYNEQFF.

This clone was seen only once. The gene calls are TRBV3-1 (or the pseudogene TRBV3-2) and TRBJ1-5, with 7 bases matching TRBD1. Trimming removed 5 bases from V and 0 bases from J; junction bases left unmatched: 4. The CDR3 runs 15 residues. The germline CDR1 and CDR2 sequences are LGHDT and YNNKEL (reference sequence). The CDR3 coding sequence is TGTGCCAGCAGCGAACAGGGGCTTAGCAATCAGCCCCAGCATTTT. It yields the protein CASSEQGLSNQPQHF.

This sequence joins TRBV7-3 and TRBJ2-5; D uncertain. The CDR3 is made up of 15 amino acids. Germline CDR1 SGHTA, CDR2 FQGTGA. V shed 5 bases and J shed 1 base, with 14 bases lying between them. CDR3 sequence: CASSPSSQAQETQYF. In nucleotides, the CDR3 is TGTGCCAGCAGCCCAAGTAGTCAGGCCCAAGAGACCCAGTACTTC.

The chain joins TRBV3-1 (or the pseudogene TRBV3-2) to TRBJ1-2, with unresolved D. With 2 bases removed from V and 4 bases from J, the gap between germline ends came to 17 bases. CDR1 and CDR2 from the germline V gene are LGHDT and YNNKEL (reference sequence). The CDR3 runs to 16 residues. CDR3 DNA sequence: TGTGCCAGCAGCCAATTTCAGTCCAAAACCCTCTATGGCTACACCTTC. It specifies CASSQFQSKTLYGYTF.

The chain employs TRBV6-1 and TRBJ2-1; 9 positions agree with TRBD2. The CDR3 totals 18 residues. The trim removed 2 bases at V and 6 bases at J, leaving 14 bases unmatched. CDR1 and CDR2 (germline): MNHNS, SASEGT. Written as DNA, the CDR3 is TGTGCCAGCAGTGAATCTGGCGGGGGGGCCGGGGACATCAATGAGCAGTTCTTC. This encodes CASSESGGGAGDINEQFF.

V gene TRBV7-6 combines with J gene TRBJ2-3; the match to TRBD1 covers 8 bases. Looked up from germline, CDR1 is SGHVS and CDR2 is FNYEAQ. V lost 5 bases and J lost 7; bases outside the gene matches: 5. This CDR3 contains 13 residues. In DNA, the CDR3 is TGTGCCAGCAGCGGTACAGGGGGGAATACGCAGTATTTT. Its translation is CASSGTGGNTQYF.

This clone showed up just a few times. V and J are TRBV6-5 and TRBJ2-4; TRBD1 is a possible D gene (6 bases). The CDR3 extends over 15 amino acids. CDR1 MNHEY and CDR2 SVGAGI come from the germline V gene. V lost 5 bases and J lost 6, with 17 bases in between. As DNA, the CDR3 is TGTGCCAGCAGTATCCCGACGAGAGGGGGAAACATTCAGTACTTC. Translating gives CASSIPTRGGNIQYF.

The chain carries TRBV7-3 and TRBJ2-5; 8 bases match TRBD2. The CDR3 is 15 residues long. J gave up 3 bases and V 5 bases, and 8 bases lay outside the gene matches. Per the germline V gene, CDR1 is SGHTA and CDR2 is FQGTGA. CDR3 region: CASSLRSTSEETQYF. The CDR3 nucleotides read TGTGCCAGCAGCCTTCGGTCGACTAGCGAAGAGACCCAGTACTTC.

The rearrangement links TRBV4-2 to TRBJ1-1; TRBD1 matches 11 bases. The CDR3 is 16 residues long. J was trimmed by 6 bases and V by 1 base; bases with no gene match: 7. Germline V lookup: CDR1 LGHNA, CDR2 YNFKEQ. This chain's CDR3 is CASSQAGTGGFSEAFF. DNA of the CDR3: TGTGCCAGCAGCCAAGCGGGGACAGGGGGTTTCTCTGAAGCTTTCTTT.

CDR3 DNA sequence: TGTGCCAGCAGCTTTGACAGGGTCACCAACTATGGCTACACCTTC. This encodes CASSFDRVTNYGYTF. The chain joins TRBV5-4 to TRBJ1-2; 7 positions match TRBD1. This CDR3 comprises 15 residues. Germline V gene data show CDR1 as SGHNT and CDR2 as YYREEE (reference sequence). V lost 2 bases and J lost 2; bases outside the gene matches: 6.

This clone was detected a few times. The rearrangement uses TRBV4-1 and TRBJ1-5; 9 nucleotides align to TRBD1. The junction had 10 bases not matched to a gene; V was cut back by 3 bases and J by 10 bases. CDR1 and CDR2 from the germline V gene are MGHRA and YSYEKL. This CDR3 region has 15 residues. This chain's CDR3 is CASSHYTGGEYPQHF. In DNA form, the CDR3 reads TGCGCCAGCAGCCATTACACAGGGGGCGAATACCCCCAGCATTTT.

The chain is built from TRBV2 and TRBJ2-1; 10 bases fit TRBD2. The CDR3 extends over 16 amino acids. Germline V gene sequence: CDR1 SNHLY, CDR2 FYNNEI. The ends lost 7 bases at V and 2 bases at J; junction bases unmatched: 8. The CDR3 DNA reads as TGTGCCAGCACCCACGGGACTAGCGATGCCTACAATGAGCAGTTCTTC. Its translation: CASTHGTSDAYNEQFF.

This clone was picked up a small number of times. The chain uses TRBV7-3 and TRBJ2-2; TRBD1 aligns across 9 bases. This CDR3 contains 14 residues. Germline V lookup: CDR1 SGHTA, CDR2 FQGTGA. Germline trimming cut 3 bases from V and 6 bases from J; bases unmatched to any gene: 2. The CDR3 loop is CASSLDRGSGELFF. The CDR3, as DNA: TGTGCCAGCAGCTTGGACAGGGGCTCCGGGGAGCTGTTTTTT.

A single count supports this clone. The V and J genes are TRBV5-1 and TRBJ1-1; 8 bases are shared with TRBD1. This CDR3 is 13 amino acids long. Per the germline V gene, CDR1 is SGHRS and CDR2 is YFSETQ. The ends lost 0 bases at V and 11 bases at J; junction bases unmatched: 6. CDR3 coding DNA: TGCGCCAGCAGCTTGGGGCAGGGGGCACGGGCTTTCTTT. It codes for CASSLGQGARAFF.

This chain joins TRBV30 and TRBJ1-5; D is uncertain. Germline V gene sequence: CDR1 GTSNPN, CDR2 SVGIG (reference sequence). The V gene lost 0 bases and the J gene lost 7 bases, with 7 bases spanning the gap. CDR3 size: 12 residues. CDR3 residues: CAWSVPGQPQHF. CDR3 nucleotide sequence: TGTGCCTGGAGTGTACCCGGGCAGCCCCAGCATTTT.